The rows below give T cell receptor beta chains drawn from one sample of a study of blood T cell repertoires in COVID-19. Sequenced by immunoSEQ multiplex PCR; TCRdb stores in-frame clones only, minus some. The table has 150,000 to 200,000 clones, 82% seen once. The sequencing input was peripheral blood. These receptors were taken from a woman in her twenties or thirties with acute or convalescent COVID-19. Both conserved end residues are part of each CDR3. The order of the fields is D gene, J gene, clone size, V gene, CDR3 DNA, CDR3 protein. A D gene is named only where the DNA matches it firmly. A clone size is listed for some rows: how often the clone was seen (once, few, many), or a class if it is expanded.

d_call: TRBD1
j_call: TRBJ2-2
clone_size: few
v_call: TRBV6-5
cdr3_nt: TGTGCCAGCAACAGGGGCACCGGGGAGCTGTTTTTT
cdr3_aa: CASNRGTGELFF

d_call: TRBD1
j_call: TRBJ2-7
clone_size: -
v_call: TRBV18
cdr3_nt: TGTGCCAGCTCACCGGGACAGTTAAGCCTTTTTGTATACGAGCAGTACTTC
cdr3_aa: CASSPGQLSLFVYEQYF

d_call: TRBD1
j_call: TRBJ1-1
clone_size: -
v_call: TRBV6-5
cdr3_nt: TGTGCCAGCAGAGCAGGGGGCGCTTGGAACACTGAAGCTTTCTTT
cdr3_aa: CASRAGGAWNTEAFF

d_call: -
j_call: TRBJ1-2
clone_size: -
v_call: TRBV29-1
cdr3_nt: TGCAGCACCCTGACTGGTCCTAACTTTGGCTACACCTTC
cdr3_aa: CSTLTGPNFGYTF

d_call: TRBD1
j_call: TRBJ2-6
clone_size: -
v_call: TRBV5-1
cdr3_nt: TGCGCCAGCAGCTTGTCAGGGACAGGGGCAGCCAACGTCCTGACTTTC
cdr3_aa: CASSLSGTGAANVLTF

d_call: -
j_call: TRBJ2-1
clone_size: -
v_call: TRBV5-4
cdr3_nt: TGTGCCAGCAGCTCCCAGGGGAATGAGCAGTTCTTC
cdr3_aa: CASSSQGNEQFF

d_call: -
j_call: TRBJ2-2
clone_size: once
v_call: TRBV25-1
cdr3_nt: TGTGCCAGCAGAGAGACCGGGGAGCTGTTTTTT
cdr3_aa: CASRETGELFF

d_call: TRBD1
j_call: TRBJ1-2
clone_size: once
v_call: TRBV30
cdr3_nt: TGTGCCGGCCCTTTGACAGGGTACTATGGCTACACCTTC
cdr3_aa: CAGPLTGYYGYTF

d_call: TRBD2
j_call: TRBJ2-2
clone_size: -
v_call: TRBV6-2/TRBV6-3
cdr3_nt: TGTGCCAGCAGTACCCTCGGGGGGGCCAACACCGGGGAGCTGTTTTTT
cdr3_aa: CASSTLGGANTGELFF

d_call: TRBD1
j_call: TRBJ2-6
clone_size: -
v_call: TRBV15
cdr3_nt: TGTGCCACCAGCAAGGAAACAGGGGCTGGGGCCAACGTCCTGACTTTC
cdr3_aa: CATSKETGAGANVLTF

d_call: -
j_call: TRBJ2-3
clone_size: once
v_call: TRBV11-2
cdr3_nt: TGTGCCAGCAGCTTTGGACAAGCGCAGTATTTT
cdr3_aa: CASSFGQAQYF

d_call: -
j_call: TRBJ2-7
clone_size: -
v_call: TRBV27
cdr3_nt: TGTGCCAGCGGGGGCGGCGAGCAGTACTTC
cdr3_aa: CASGGGEQYF

d_call: TRBD1
j_call: TRBJ2-7
clone_size: -
v_call: TRBV19
cdr3_nt: TGTGCCAGTAGTCCCCGGACAGGGTTGGACGAGCAGTACTTC
cdr3_aa: CASSPRTGLDEQYF

d_call: -
j_call: TRBJ2-1
clone_size: -
v_call: TRBV14
cdr3_nt: TGTGCCAGCAGCCTTGGAATCCGGGACTGGAGGAACAATGAGCAGTTCTTC
cdr3_aa: CASSLGIRDWRNNEQFF

d_call: -
j_call: TRBJ2-2
clone_size: -
v_call: TRBV19
cdr3_nt: TGTGCCAGTACCAGGGTTAACACCGGGGAGCTGTTTTTT
cdr3_aa: CASTRVNTGELFF

d_call: -
j_call: TRBJ1-2
clone_size: -
v_call: TRBV28
cdr3_nt: TGTGCCAGCAGTTTATTTTCAGGGGCAGATGGCTACACCTTC
cdr3_aa: CASSLFSGADGYTF

d_call: -
j_call: TRBJ1-1
clone_size: -
v_call: TRBV6-1
cdr3_nt: TGTGCCAGCAGTGAAGCTCGGAACAGCGAAGCTTTCTTT
cdr3_aa: CASSEARNSEAFF

d_call: TRBD1
j_call: TRBJ2-2
clone_size: -
v_call: TRBV4-3
cdr3_nt: TGCGCCAGCAGCCAAGATGCCGGGACAGGGGGCCCCGGGGAGCTGTTTTTT
cdr3_aa: CASSQDAGTGGPGELFF

d_call: TRBD1
j_call: TRBJ2-7
clone_size: -
v_call: TRBV15
cdr3_nt: TGTGCCACCAGCACCCGGACAGGGGGCTTCTACGAGCAGTACTTC
cdr3_aa: CATSTRTGGFYEQYF

d_call: -
j_call: TRBJ2-3
clone_size: -
v_call: TRBV11-2
cdr3_nt: TGTGCCAGCAGCTTAAATCCCTATGCTACGCAGTATTTT
cdr3_aa: CASSLNPYATQYF

d_call: TRBD2
j_call: TRBJ2-1
clone_size: -
v_call: TRBV5-1
cdr3_nt: TGCGCCAGCAGCTCGGGACTAGCGGGAACCTACAATGAGCAGTTCTTC
cdr3_aa: CASSSGLAGTYNEQFF

d_call: TRBD1
j_call: TRBJ1-5
clone_size: -
v_call: TRBV5-1
cdr3_nt: TGCGCCAGCAGCCCTACAGGGGGCAACAATCAGCCCCAGCATTTT
cdr3_aa: CASSPTGGNNQPQHF

d_call: TRBD2
j_call: TRBJ2-1
clone_size: -
v_call: TRBV7-2
cdr3_nt: TGTGCCAGCAGCTTAGTCGGGGGGGCCTGGGTTGAGCAGTTCTTC
cdr3_aa: CASSLVGGAWVEQFF

d_call: TRBD2
j_call: TRBJ2-5
clone_size: once
v_call: TRBV6-2/TRBV6-3
cdr3_nt: TGTGCCAGCAGTTACACCGGGACTAAGGGATCAGAGACCCAGTACTTC
cdr3_aa: CASSYTGTKGSETQYF

d_call: -
j_call: TRBJ1-3
clone_size: -
v_call: TRBV28
cdr3_nt: TGTGCCAGCAGTTTAGATATTCAGGGTGGAAACACCATATATTTT
cdr3_aa: CASSLDIQGGNTIYF

d_call: TRBD2
j_call: TRBJ2-1
clone_size: -
v_call: TRBV6-4
cdr3_nt: TGTGCCAGCAGTGATAGCGGGGGGGCCTACAATGAGCAGTTCTTC
cdr3_aa: CASSDSGGAYNEQFF

d_call: -
j_call: TRBJ2-1
clone_size: -
v_call: TRBV7-2
cdr3_nt: TGTGCCAGCAGCTTATTCGGCGGGCGCAATGAGCAGTTCTTC
cdr3_aa: CASSLFGGRNEQFF

d_call: -
j_call: TRBJ2-5
clone_size: -
v_call: TRBV5-1
cdr3_nt: TGCGCCAGCAGCTTGGATCCGGGGTGGGAGACCCAGTACTTC
cdr3_aa: CASSLDPGWETQYF

d_call: TRBD1
j_call: TRBJ1-3
clone_size: -
v_call: TRBV28
cdr3_nt: TGTGCCAGCAGTTCGTGGACAGGGACCTCTGGAAACACCATATATTTT
cdr3_aa: CASSSWTGTSGNTIYF

d_call: -
j_call: TRBJ2-2
clone_size: few
v_call: TRBV5-1
cdr3_nt: TGCGCCAGCTACCAGGGGTACACCGGGGAGCTGTTTTTT
cdr3_aa: CASYQGYTGELFF

d_call: TRBD2
j_call: TRBJ2-1
clone_size: -
v_call: TRBV7-2
cdr3_nt: TGTGCCAGCAGCCCGGAGCGGGGTAAACAGTTCTTC
cdr3_aa: CASSPERGKQFF

d_call: -
j_call: TRBJ2-7
clone_size: -
v_call: TRBV29-1
cdr3_nt: TGCAGCGTGGGAGGATCTCGGAACGAGCAGTACTTC
cdr3_aa: CSVGGSRNEQYF

d_call: -
j_call: TRBJ1-1
clone_size: -
v_call: TRBV6-6
cdr3_nt: TGTGCCAGCAGTCCTCTCCAGGTTCGAGTAATGATGAACACTGAAGCTTTCTTT
cdr3_aa: CASSPLQVRVMMNTEAFF

d_call: -
j_call: TRBJ2-4
clone_size: -
v_call: TRBV27
cdr3_nt: TGTGCCAGCAGTTCCCCGCGGGCGGCGAGGGACATTCAGTACTTC
cdr3_aa: CASSSPRAARDIQYF

d_call: -
j_call: TRBJ1-2
clone_size: -
v_call: TRBV28
cdr3_nt: TGTGCCAGCACTCCTCCCCTCAGGGGTGGGCATGGCTACACCTTC
cdr3_aa: CASTPPLRGGHGYTF

d_call: -
j_call: TRBJ2-7
clone_size: -
v_call: TRBV15
cdr3_nt: TGTGCCACCAGCAGAGGGACTGCCCCTGACGAGCAGTACTTC
cdr3_aa: CATSRGTAPDEQYF

d_call: TRBD2
j_call: TRBJ2-1
clone_size: -
v_call: TRBV3-1/TRBV3-2
cdr3_nt: TGTGCCAGCAGCTCCGCCACTAGCGGGGGTCCCCGCTCCTACAATGAGCAGTTCTTC
cdr3_aa: CASSSATSGGPRSYNEQFF

d_call: -
j_call: TRBJ1-3
clone_size: few
v_call: TRBV6-5
cdr3_nt: TGTGCCAGCTCCAACGGGGGAAGGGGAAACACCATATATTTT
cdr3_aa: CASSNGGRGNTIYF

d_call: TRBD1
j_call: TRBJ2-5
clone_size: -
v_call: TRBV5-1
cdr3_nt: TGCGCCAGCAGTCACAGGGGCGAAGAGACCCAGTACTTC
cdr3_aa: CASSHRGEETQYF

d_call: -
j_call: TRBJ1-6
clone_size: -
v_call: TRBV10-1
cdr3_nt: TGCGCCAGCAGCGACGGGAATTCACCCCTCCACTTT
cdr3_aa: CASSDGNSPLHF

d_call: -
j_call: TRBJ2-1
clone_size: -
v_call: TRBV24-1
cdr3_nt: TGTGCCACCCGGGACATTTACAATGAGCAGTTCTTC
cdr3_aa: CATRDIYNEQFF

d_call: TRBD1
j_call: TRBJ1-6
clone_size: -
v_call: TRBV7-2
cdr3_nt: TGTGCCAGCAGCTTGAGGACAGGGAACTCCTATAATTCACCCCTCCACTTT
cdr3_aa: CASSLRTGNSYNSPLHF

d_call: TRBD2
j_call: TRBJ2-1
clone_size: -
v_call: TRBV10-3
cdr3_nt: TGTGCCATCAACAAGGGACTAGCGGACAATGAGCAGTTCTTC
cdr3_aa: CAINKGLADNEQFF

d_call: TRBD2
j_call: TRBJ2-1
clone_size: many
v_call: TRBV9
cdr3_nt: TGTGCCAGCAGCCCCTCGGGACTACCTGCCTACAATGAGCAGTTCTTC
cdr3_aa: CASSPSGLPAYNEQFF

d_call: -
j_call: TRBJ2-3
clone_size: -
v_call: TRBV20-1
cdr3_nt: TGCAGTGCTAGAGATGAGCCTACGCAGTATTTT
cdr3_aa: CSARDEPTQYF

d_call: -
j_call: TRBJ2-3
clone_size: -
v_call: TRBV25-1
cdr3_nt: TGTGCCAGCAGTGAGTGGTCGGCAGATACGCAGTATTTT
cdr3_aa: CASSEWSADTQYF

d_call: -
j_call: TRBJ1-3
clone_size: -
v_call: TRBV6-2/TRBV6-3
cdr3_nt: TGTGCCAGCAGTCATCCTACCCAAGTGAACTCTGGAAACACCATATATTTT
cdr3_aa: CASSHPTQVNSGNTIYF

d_call: TRBD1
j_call: TRBJ2-5
clone_size: once
v_call: TRBV7-8
cdr3_nt: TGTGCCAGCATCCTCGACAGGGCTGTGGAGACCCAGTACTTC
cdr3_aa: CASILDRAVETQYF

d_call: -
j_call: TRBJ2-6
clone_size: -
v_call: TRBV24-1
cdr3_nt: TGTGCCACCAATGCCGGCTCTGGGGCCAACGTCCTGACTTTC
cdr3_aa: CATNAGSGANVLTF

d_call: -
j_call: TRBJ2-2
clone_size: -
v_call: TRBV5-6
cdr3_nt: TGTGCCAGCAGCTTGGCCGCCGGGGAGCTGTTTTTT
cdr3_aa: CASSLAAGELFF

d_call: TRBD2
j_call: TRBJ2-5
clone_size: -
v_call: TRBV3-1/TRBV3-2
cdr3_nt: TGTGCCAGCAGCCAACGACTAGCGGGGAAGAGGGAGACCCAGTACTTC
cdr3_aa: CASSQRLAGKRETQYF

d_call: TRBD1
j_call: TRBJ1-1
clone_size: -
v_call: TRBV7-3
cdr3_nt: TGTGCCAGCAGCCGGGACAGTATGAACACTGAAGCTTTCTTT
cdr3_aa: CASSRDSMNTEAFF

d_call: TRBD2
j_call: TRBJ2-1
clone_size: -
v_call: TRBV2
cdr3_nt: TGTGCCAGCAGCGCGGGGGGGTTGTCCTACAATGAGCAGTTCTTC
cdr3_aa: CASSAGGLSYNEQFF

d_call: -
j_call: TRBJ1-1
clone_size: -
v_call: TRBV2
cdr3_nt: TGTGCCAGCAGTGACCCCTGGCGGGGGGCCACTGAAGCTTTCTTT
cdr3_aa: CASSDPWRGATEAFF